This TCR beta chain was identified during a study of blood T cell repertoires in COVID-19. As for the study in general: Sites in the United States, Italy and Spain provided acute and convalescent COVID-19 samples.

Using immunoSEQ multiplex PCR, the repertoire was profiled, and TCRdb retains in-frame clones only, with some absent. The sample has around 300,000 clones, roughly 87% seen once. CDR1 is LNHDA and CDR2 is SQIVND in the germline V gene (reference sequence). CDR3 length: 13 residues. The J segment lost 9 bases and the V segment lost 5 bases, leaving 7 bases of the junction unmatched. The chain is built from TRBV19 and TRBJ1-5; 7 bases agree with TRBD1. This clonotype was sampled from a man younger than 30 with active or convalescent COVID-19. Input material: peripheral blood. CDR3 loop: CASSYGTDWPQHF. The DNA of the CDR3 is TGTGCCAGTAGTTACGGGACAGATTGGCCCCAGCATTTT.